A single sample is the source of the 25 T cell receptor beta chains below, sequenced in a study of radiation and T cells in renal cell carcinoma. Profiling relied on immunoSEQ multiplex PCR, and the TCRdb table lists in-frame clones only, not all of them. The table includes just over 95,000 clones, around 83% detected once. Described time point: blood 4 weeks post-SBRT, at nephrectomy. Regarding treatment: 15 Gy SBRT to primary tumor, nephrectomy 4 weeks later. The sequencing used blood, collected from a patient whose treatment included radiotherapy and nephrectomy. These receptors were collected from a man between 60 and 70 years old with renal cell carcinoma.

Here the CDR3 DNA reads TGTGCCAGTAGTATAGCAGGGACCGGGGCCAACGTCCTGACTTTC. This encodes CASSIAGTGANVLTF. V usage is TRBV19 and J usage is TRBJ2-6, with D tentatively TRBD1 or TRBD2 (5 bases each). The CDR3 consists of 15 residues. Deletions cut 1 base from V and 4 bases from J, with 8 bases between. Germline V gene sequence: CDR1 LNHDA, CDR2 SQIVND (reference sequence).

This clone was recorded only once. The rearrangement links TRBV7-8 to TRBJ1-3; maybe TRBD1 (5 bases). The CDR3 contains 15 residues. Trimming stripped 4 bases from V and 0 bases from J, with 10 bases between. Germline V gives CDR1 SGHVS, CDR2 FQNEAQ. As DNA, the CDR3 is TGTGCCAGCAGCTCTATGACAGTCTCTGGAAACACCATATATTTT. Translated: CASSSMTVSGNTIYF.

This clone was picked up a small number of times. V gene TRBV2 combines with J gene TRBJ2-7; TRBD1 agrees at 8 bases. Germline V gene sequence: CDR1 SNHLY, CDR2 FYNNEI. The CDR3 spans 17 residues. After removal of 6 bases from V and 0 bases from J, the junction contained 13 bases not matched to a gene. The CDR3 protein is CASSRPRGTGRSYEQYF. The DNA of the CDR3 is TGTGCCAGCAGCAGGCCCCGCGGGACAGGTCGCTCCTACGAGCAGTACTTC.

The CDR3 DNA follows: TGTGCCAGCAGCTCGGACAGCTACGAGCAGTACTTC. This encodes CASSSDSYEQYF. The chain combines TRBV11-2 with TRBJ2-7; perhaps TRBD1 as D (6 bases). This CDR3 spans 12 amino acids. Germline V gene data show CDR1 as SGHAT and CDR2 as FQNNGV. The V and J ends lost 4 bases and 3 bases respectively, with 7 bases between them.

The table lists this clone with a count of one. This chain connects TRBV7-3 to TRBJ2-3; D possibly corresponds to TRBD1 (6 bases). This CDR3 has 15 amino acids. Per the germline V gene, CDR1 is SGHTA and CDR2 is FQGTGA. V shed 3 bases and J shed 4 bases, with 14 bases lying between them. The CDR3 reads CASSLVDGGPDTQYF. CDR3 sequence (DNA): TGTGCCAGCAGCTTGGTAGATGGGGGCCCAGATACGCAGTATTTT.

V is TRBV25-1 and J is TRBJ2-7; 14 bases are a match to TRBD2. With 3 bases clipped from V and 4 bases from J, the junction kept 8 bases outside the gene matches. The CDR3 runs to 17 residues. Germline loops: CDR1 MGHDK, CDR2 SYGVNS. CDR3 loop: CASSDLPGLAGEYEQYF. CDR3 DNA: TGTGCCAGCAGTGACCTCCCGGGACTAGCGGGAGAGTACGAGCAGTACTTC.

This sequence joins TRBV7-8 and TRBJ2-6; D perhaps matches TRBD2 (6 bases). With 2 bases removed from V and 4 bases from J, the gap between germline ends came to 21 bases. This CDR3 has 19 amino acids. The germline V gene encodes CDR1 SGHVS and CDR2 FQNEAQ. CDR3 sequence reads: CASSLRAAGPSKGANVLTF. In DNA, the CDR3 is TGTGCCAGCAGCTTAAGGGCCGCGGGACCCTCAAAAGGGGCCAACGTCCTGACTTTC.

The genes are TRBV4-3 and TRBJ2-3; 11 positions match TRBD1. The germline V gene encodes CDR1 LGHNA and CDR2 YSLEER. This CDR3 region has 15 residues. V shed 4 bases and J 5 bases; nucleotides not matched to a gene: 5. The CDR3 region is CASSRGDRGGDTQYF. CDR3 bases: TGCGCCAGCAGCCGGGGGGACAGGGGGGGAGATACGCAGTATTTT.

This chain uses TRBV7-2 with TRBJ2-7; TRBD2 might be the D (6 bases). V was pared by 1 base and J by 7 bases, with 14 bases between. CDR3 length: 14 residues. Germline CDR1 and CDR2: SGHTA and FQGNSA. The CDR3 region is CASSLEEGTREQYF. In DNA form, the CDR3 reads TGTGCCAGCAGCTTAGAGGAGGGAACCCGGGAGCAGTACTTC.

The rearrangement joins TRBV4-1 to TRBJ2-3; D may match TRBD1 or TRBD2 (5 bases each). V shed 3 bases and J shed 5 bases, with 12 bases lying between them. The CDR3 length is 14 residues. Germline CDR1 and CDR2: MGHRA and YSYEKL. DNA of the CDR3: TGCGCCAGCAGCCACCCTCCGAGGGGAGATACGCAGTATTTT. Translation: CASSHPPRGDTQYF.

The rearrangement links TRBV13 to TRBJ2-3, with D possibly being TRBD2 (5 bases). From germline, CDR1 is PRHDT and CDR2 FYEKMQ (reference sequence). The CDR3 length is 16 residues. V lost 4 bases and J 1 base, leaving 15 bases between the germline ends. CDR3 loop: CASSSPGRLGTDTQYF. Here the CDR3 DNA reads TGTGCCAGCAGCTCCCCGGGGAGACTCGGCACAGATACGCAGTATTTT.

This rearrangement joins TRBV7-2 to TRBJ2-2, with D unclear. Trimming shortened V by 6 bases and J by 2 bases, and 7 bases separated the two germline ends. The germline V gene has CDR1 SGHTA and CDR2 FQGNSA. CDR3 size: 13 residues. CDR3 DNA sequence: TGTGCCAGCAGTTCGACTAACACCGGGGAGCTGTTTTTT. Residues: CASSSTNTGELFF.

V and J are TRBV27 and TRBJ2-7; 7 bases are shared with TRBD2. Looked up from germline, CDR1 is MNHEY and CDR2 is SMNVEV (reference sequence). The junction had 16 bases not matched to a gene; V was cut back by 8 bases and J by 3 bases. The CDR3 loop spans 16 amino acids. The CDR3 nucleotides read TGTGCCAGCGCCCCCAGCGGGACTTGGATTAACTACGAGCAGTACTTC. Translation gives CASAPSGTWINYEQYF.

This clone was counted once. This chain connects TRBV10-3 to TRBJ1-3; D is perhaps TRBD1 (6 bases). Germline CDR1 reads ENHRY; CDR2 reads SYGVKD. Trimming took off 4 bases at V and 3 bases at J, with 13 bases between the two ends. There are 15 residues in the CDR3. The CDR3 DNA reads as TGTGCCATCAGTGGGCAGGGGAGTGTTGGAAACACCATATATTTT. Translating gives CAISGQGSVGNTIYF.

The chain combines TRBV18 with TRBJ2-5; D gene unclear. Germline assignment: CDR1 KGHSH and CDR2 LQKENI. This CDR3 comprises 13 residues. V shed 3 bases and J shed 3 bases, with 8 bases lying between them. Here the CDR3 reads CASSPPIEETQYF. For the CDR3, the DNA is TGTGCCAGCTCACCCCCAATAGAAGAGACCCAGTACTTC.

The chain has TRBV5-1 and TRBJ2-2; TRBD1 might be the D (5 bases). Germline CDR1 reads SGHRS; CDR2 reads YFSETQ. V lost 3 bases, J lost 1 base, and 7 bases lay in between. The CDR3 is made up of 14 amino acids. The CDR3 loop is CASSSGQNTGELFF. CDR3 coding DNA: TGCGCCAGCAGCTCCGGACAGAACACCGGGGAGCTGTTTTTT.

This chain links TRBV28 with TRBJ1-2, with 9 nucleotides matching TRBD1. Germline CDR1 reads MDHEN; CDR2 reads SYDVKM. V shed 3 bases and J 8 bases; nucleotides not matched to a gene: 4. CDR3 length: 13 residues. The CDR3 nucleotides read TGTGCCAGCAGTTTGGGACAGGGTCTAGGCTACACCTTC. Translation gives CASSLGQGLGYTF.

This clone has only one observation. V usage is TRBV7-9 and J usage is TRBJ1-4, with a possible D match to TRBD1 (6 bases). There are 15 residues in the CDR3. CDR1 is SEHNR, CDR2 FQNEAQ, per germline (reference sequence). Between the trimmed V and J ends, which lost 2 bases and 7 bases, there was a span of 14 bases. The CDR3 DNA follows: TGTGCCAGCAGCTTATCGGGCAGGGGCGTTGAAAAACTGTTTTTT. This translates into CASSLSGRGVEKLFF.

The rearrangement uses TRBV6-5 and TRBJ1-1; D may be TRBD1 (5 bases). The germline CDR1 and CDR2 sequences are MNHEY and SVGAGI. The CDR3 contains 15 residues. V was trimmed by 2 bases and J by 1 base, leaving 11 bases between them. The CDR3, as DNA: TGTGCCAGCAGTTACGGGGCCCGTGCGAACACTGAAGCTTTCTTT. Its translation: CASSYGARANTEAFF.

This chain uses TRBV5-1 with TRBJ2-3; 12 positions match TRBD2. From germline, CDR1 is SGHRS and CDR2 YFSETQ. The CDR3 is 16 amino acids. The J segment lost 3 bases and the V segment lost 5 bases, leaving 7 bases of the junction unmatched. Here the CDR3 reads CASSPGLAGRTDTQYF. The CDR3 bases are TGCGCCAGCAGTCCCGGACTAGCGGGGAGGACAGATACGCAGTATTTT.

The chain joins TRBV28 to TRBJ2-5; D unresolved. The V gene lost 5 bases and the J gene lost 7 bases, with 11 bases spanning the gap. This CDR3 comprises 12 residues. From germline, CDR1 is MDHEN and CDR2 SYDVKM. The CDR3, as DNA: TGTGCCAGCAGTCCCGCGCGAGTGACCCAGTACTTC. Encoded protein: CASSPARVTQYF.

This clone was picked up one time. V is TRBV30 and J is TRBJ2-5; 8 nucleotides match TRBD2. V dropped 3 bases and J dropped 4; count of bases not matched to a gene: 7. Germline loops: CDR1 GTSNPN, CDR2 SVGIG (reference sequence). The CDR3 extends over 14 amino acids. The CDR3 nucleotides read TGTGCCTGGAGGGGAGGACTAGCTCGAGAGACCCAGTACTTC. Protein: CAWRGGLARETQYF.

This clone was counted a few times. The V call is TRBV19, the J call TRBJ1-6, with TRBD1 as a possible D gene (5 bases). CDR3 length equals 14 residues. V gave up 8 bases and J gave up 0 bases, with 8 bases separating them. Germline loops: CDR1 LNHDA, CDR2 SQIVND (reference sequence). CDR3 sequence (DNA): TGTGCCAGTGGGGACGGCTCCTATAATTCACCCCTCCACTTT. This gives the protein CASGDGSYNSPLHF.

The rearrangement links TRBV11-3 to TRBJ2-6; D uncertain. The CDR3 length is 14 residues. Germline lookup yields CDR1 SGHNT and CDR2 YENEEA. The V end was cut by 5 bases, the J end by 3 bases, with 8 bases between. Here the CDR3 DNA reads TGTGCCAGCAGCCGCTACCATGGGGCCAACGTCCTGACTTTC. Protein sequence: CASSRYHGANVLTF.

The chain combines TRBV27 with TRBJ1-4; 10 bases are shared with TRBD1. From germline, CDR1 is MNHEY and CDR2 SMNVEV (reference sequence). The CDR3 spans 15 residues. J gave up 5 bases and V 6 bases, and 6 bases lay outside the gene matches. CDR3 DNA: TGTGCCAGCAGCTCAAGACAGGGGGCGAATGAAAAACTGTTTTTT. This translates into CASSSRQGANEKLFF.